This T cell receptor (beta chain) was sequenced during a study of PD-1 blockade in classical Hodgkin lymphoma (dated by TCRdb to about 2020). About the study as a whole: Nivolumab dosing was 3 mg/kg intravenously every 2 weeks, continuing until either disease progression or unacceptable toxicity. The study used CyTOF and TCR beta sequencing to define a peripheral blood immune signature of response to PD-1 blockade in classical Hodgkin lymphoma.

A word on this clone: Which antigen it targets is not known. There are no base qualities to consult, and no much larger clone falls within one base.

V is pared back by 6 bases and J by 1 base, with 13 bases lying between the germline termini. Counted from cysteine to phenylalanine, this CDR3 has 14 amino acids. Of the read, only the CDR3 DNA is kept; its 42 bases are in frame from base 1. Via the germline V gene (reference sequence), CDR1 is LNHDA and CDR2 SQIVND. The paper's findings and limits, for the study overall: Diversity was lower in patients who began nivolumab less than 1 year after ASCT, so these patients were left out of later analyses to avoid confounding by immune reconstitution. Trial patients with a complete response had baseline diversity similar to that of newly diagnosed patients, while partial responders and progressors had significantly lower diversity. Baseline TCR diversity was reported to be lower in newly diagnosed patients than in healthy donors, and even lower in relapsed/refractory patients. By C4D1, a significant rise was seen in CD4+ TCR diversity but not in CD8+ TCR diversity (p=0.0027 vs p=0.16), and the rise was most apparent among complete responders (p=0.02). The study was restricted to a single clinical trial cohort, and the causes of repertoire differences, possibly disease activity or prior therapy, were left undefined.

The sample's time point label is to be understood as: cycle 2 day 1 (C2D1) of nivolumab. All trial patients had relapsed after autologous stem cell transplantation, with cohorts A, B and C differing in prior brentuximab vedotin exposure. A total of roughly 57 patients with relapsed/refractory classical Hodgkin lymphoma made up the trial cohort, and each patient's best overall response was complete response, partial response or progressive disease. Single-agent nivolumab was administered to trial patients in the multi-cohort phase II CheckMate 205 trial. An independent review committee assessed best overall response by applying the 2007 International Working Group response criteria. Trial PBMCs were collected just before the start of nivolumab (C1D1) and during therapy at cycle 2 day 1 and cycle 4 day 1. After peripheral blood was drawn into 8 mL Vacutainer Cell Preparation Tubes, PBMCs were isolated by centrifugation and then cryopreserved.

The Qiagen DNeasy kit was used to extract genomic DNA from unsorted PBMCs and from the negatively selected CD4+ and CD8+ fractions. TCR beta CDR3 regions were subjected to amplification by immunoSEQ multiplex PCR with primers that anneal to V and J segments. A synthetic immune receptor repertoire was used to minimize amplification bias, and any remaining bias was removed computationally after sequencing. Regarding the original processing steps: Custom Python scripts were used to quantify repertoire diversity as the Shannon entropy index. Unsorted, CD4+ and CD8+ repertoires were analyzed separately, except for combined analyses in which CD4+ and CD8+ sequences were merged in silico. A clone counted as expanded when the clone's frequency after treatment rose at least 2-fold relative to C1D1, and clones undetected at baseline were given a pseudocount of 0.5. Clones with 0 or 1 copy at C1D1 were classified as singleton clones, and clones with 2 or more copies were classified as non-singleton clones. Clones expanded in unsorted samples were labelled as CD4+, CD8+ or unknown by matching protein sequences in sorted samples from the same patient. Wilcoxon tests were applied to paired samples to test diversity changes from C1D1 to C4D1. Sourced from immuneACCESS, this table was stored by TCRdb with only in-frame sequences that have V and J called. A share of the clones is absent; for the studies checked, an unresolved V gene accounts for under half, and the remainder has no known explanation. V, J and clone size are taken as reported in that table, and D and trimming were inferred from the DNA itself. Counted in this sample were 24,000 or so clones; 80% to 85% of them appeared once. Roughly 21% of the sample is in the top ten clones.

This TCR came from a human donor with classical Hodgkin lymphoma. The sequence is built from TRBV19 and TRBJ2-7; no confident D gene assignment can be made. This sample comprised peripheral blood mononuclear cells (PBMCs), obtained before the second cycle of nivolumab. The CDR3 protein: CASRNIGPSYEQYF. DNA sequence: TGTGCCAGTAGAAATATAGGACCATCCTACGAGCAGTACTTC.